Each of the 24 T cell receptor beta chains below was sequenced from the same sample in a study of cytomegalovirus exposure and HLA in healthy donors. Primers included in the PCR were 60 Vbeta and 13 Jbeta primers. Data came from immunoSEQ multiplex PCR; TCRdb stores just in-frame clones and leaves some out. The data show 170,000 or so clones, less than 90% seen once. The specimen sequenced was PBMCs. These receptors came from a boy between 2 and 10 years old in good health and CMV-seronegative.

The rearrangement links TRBV27 to TRBJ1-6; D might be TRBD1 (5 bases). The CDR3 contains 15 residues. Germline lookup yields CDR1 MNHEY and CDR2 SMNVEV (reference sequence). Trimming shortened V by 2 bases and J by 5 bases, and 10 bases separated the two germline ends. For the CDR3, the DNA is TGTGCCAGCAGTTTACAGGGAAGGAATAATTCACCCCTCCACTTT. This gives the protein CASSLQGRNNSPLHF.

This clone was picked up a small number of times. The chain joins TRBV10-3 to TRBJ2-3; weak D call: TRBD2 (5 bases). CDR3 size: 15 residues. V was clipped by 2 bases and J by 1 base, with 10 bases between them. The V gene's germline CDR1 is ENHRY and CDR2 SYGVKD. The CDR3 coding sequence is TGTGCCATCAGTGAGGGACTCCAAGGCACAGATACGCAGTATTTT. Translated, it gives CAISEGLQGTDTQYF.

The CDR3 spells CASSGGQGSGLGTDTQYF. The CDR3 region has the DNA TGTGCCAGCAGCGGCGGACAGGGGTCAGGATTGGGCACAGATACGCAGTATTTT. The V gene is TRBV9, the J gene TRBJ2-3; 9 nucleotides match TRBD1. The CDR3 spans 18 residues. The V segment lost 3 bases and the J segment 1 base; nucleotides outside the gene matches: 12. Per the germline V gene, CDR1 is SGDLS and CDR2 is YYNGEE.

The chain carries TRBV6-5 and TRBJ1-2; 10 nucleotides align to TRBD1. CDR1 is MNHEY, CDR2 SVGAGI, per germline. V dropped 6 bases and J dropped 4; count of bases not matched to a gene: 8. The CDR3 length is 15 residues. CDR3 bases: TGTGCCAGCAGCTGGCCGGGACAGGGGTTCTATGGCTACACCTTC. Translating it yields CASSWPGQGFYGYTF.

DNA for the CDR3: TGTGCCAGCAGTGGCCGACAGGGGTTGGATGAGCAGTTCTTC. Translation: CASSGRQGLDEQFF. The chain uses TRBV6-1 and TRBJ2-1; TRBD1 aligns across 8 bases. Germline V lookup: CDR1 MNHNS, CDR2 SASEGT. The CDR3 runs to 14 residues. Trimming took 4 bases from V and 8 from J; bases not matched to a gene: 7.

The gene calls are TRBV10-2 and TRBJ1-2, with 7 nucleotides matching TRBD1. Germline V lookup: CDR1 WSHSY, CDR2 SAAADI. V gave up 7 bases and J gave up 2 bases; unmatched junction bases: 4. This CDR3 is 13 amino acids long. CDR3 loop: CASTGTDNYGYTF. The CDR3 region has the DNA TGCGCCAGCACCGGGACAGACAACTATGGCTACACCTTC.

A note on this clone: One end of the junction varies from germline; a read error may be responsible. This chain links TRBV7-7 with TRBJ2-5, with 11 bases matching TRBD1. The CDR3 contains 14 residues. Germline CDR1 is SSHAT and CDR2 is FNYEAQ (reference sequence). As DNA, the CDR3 is TGTGCTAGCAGCCGGACAGGGGGCGAGGAGACCCAGTACTTC. Its protein product is CASSRTGGEETQYF.

In its sample, this clone was seen once. The chain has TRBV18 and TRBJ2-1, with 8 bases aligning to TRBD2. V lost 1 base and J lost 5; bases outside the gene matches: 1. The germline CDR1 and CDR2 sequences are KGHSH and LQKENI. The CDR3 has 14 amino acids. In DNA form, the CDR3 reads TGTGCCAGCTCACCACTTAGCGGGGACAATGAGCAGTTCTTC. Translation: CASSPLSGDNEQFF.

The chain uses TRBV12-5 and TRBJ2-5; maybe TRBD1 (6 bases). The length of the CDR3 is 15 residues. CDR1 and CDR2 from the germline V gene are LGHNT and FRNRAP. Trimming pared 6 bases from V and 2 bases from J, leaving 16 bases between. The CDR3 DNA follows: TGTGCTAGTGGCCTTGGACAGCCTGGGCAAGAGACCCAGTACTTC. Translation gives CASGLGQPGQETQYF.

V and J are TRBV7-2 and TRBJ2-3, with D perhaps TRBD2 (6 bases). This CDR3 region has 14 residues. Germline V CDR1 and CDR2: SGHTA, FQGNSA. V lost 6 bases, J lost 2 bases, and 12 bases lay in between. CDR3 sequence: CASRWSGYTDTQYF. In nucleotides, the CDR3 is TGTGCCAGCAGGTGGAGCGGGTACACAGATACGCAGTATTTT.

V is TRBV7-9 and J is TRBJ1-1; D may be TRBD1 (5 bases). CDR3 length equals 16 residues. Per germline, CDR1 SEHNR and CDR2 FQNEAQ (reference sequence). V dropped 2 bases and J dropped 3 bases, with 16 bases sitting between them. CDR3 amino acids: CASSLSERGSDTEAFF. The DNA for the CDR3 is TGTGCCAGCAGCTTATCGGAGCGGGGCTCGGACACTGAAGCTTTCTTT.

The rearrangement joins TRBV5-4 to TRBJ1-2; D perhaps matches TRBD1 (5 bases). Trimming removed 4 bases at V and 3 bases at J, with 16 bases between. CDR3 size: 15 residues. CDR1 SGHNT and CDR2 YYREEE come from the germline V gene (reference sequence). In DNA, the CDR3 is TGTGCCAGCAGCCTGGGGGGAGGTGGATACTATGGCTACACCTTC. Protein: CASSLGGGGYYGYTF.

V usage is TRBV29-1 and J usage is TRBJ2-1, with 10 bases that match TRBD1. This CDR3 has 15 residues. The germline V gene has CDR1 SQVTM and CDR2 ANQGSEA. Germline trimming cut 0 bases from V and 9 bases from J; bases unmatched to any gene: 8. CDR3 nucleotides: TGCAGCGTTGAAGATCTGGGACAGGGGTTCGGTGAGCAGTTCTTC. Translated: CSVEDLGQGFGEQFF.

J is TRBJ2-3 and V is TRBV19, with TRBD2 matching 9 bases. There are 15 residues in the CDR3. Germline V gene data show CDR1 as LNHDA and CDR2 as SQIVND (reference sequence). V dropped 1 base and J dropped 6; count of bases not matched to a gene: 5. The CDR3 loop is CASSIGLAVGDTQYF. In DNA form, the CDR3 reads TGTGCCAGTAGTATAGGACTAGCGGTAGGGGATACGCAGTATTTT.

V and J are TRBV28 and TRBJ2-7; possible D gene TRBD2, 6 bases. Germline loops: CDR1 MDHEN, CDR2 SYDVKM. The CDR3 has 13 residues. Trimming left V 4 bases short and J 1 base short, with 8 bases between. CDR3 in DNA: TGTGCCAGCAGTTCGGGACTTTCCTACGAGCAGTACTTC. Amino acid sequence: CASSSGLSYEQYF.

This chain uses TRBV28 with TRBJ2-7; D perhaps matches TRBD2 (5 bases). Germline V gene data show CDR1 as MDHEN and CDR2 as SYDVKM. CDR3 length: 14 residues. Trimming took 6 bases from V and 6 from J, leaving 18 bases between them. This CDR3 reads CASSLSGIKSEQYF. The CDR3 nucleotides read TGTGCCAGCAGCCTATCCGGGATTAAGTCCGAGCAGTACTTC.

This clone occurred once. The rearrangement joins TRBV28 to TRBJ1-1, with TRBD1 matching 7 bases. The CDR3 has 16 amino acids. From germline, CDR1 is MDHEN and CDR2 SYDVKM. Trimming cost V 2 bases and J 4 bases; bases outside gene matches: 10. In DNA, the CDR3 is TGTGCCAGCAGTTTAGACAGGGCTAACTGGGGCACTGAAGCTTTCTTT. It is translated as CASSLDRANWGTEAFF.

Concerning this clone itself: One junction end disagrees with the germline gene, perhaps due to a read error. This chain uses TRBV18 with TRBJ2-6, with D possibly matching TRBD1 (6 bases). The CDR3 totals 17 residues. Germline loops: CDR1 KGHSH, CDR2 LQKENI. This CDR3 reads CASSPTRLGSGANALTF. DNA for the CDR3: TGTGCCAGCTCACCCACCCGCCTAGGTTCAGGGGCCAACGCCCTGACTTTC.

The chain couples TRBV9 to TRBJ1-4; the match to TRBD1 covers 8 bases. The CDR3 has 17 amino acids. J gave up 1 base and V 4 bases, and 9 bases lay outside the gene matches. In germline, CDR1 is SGDLS, CDR2 YYNGEE. The CDR3 region is CASSLTGGQGTNEKLFF. DNA for the CDR3: TGTGCCAGCAGCCTTACAGGGGGGCAGGGAACTAATGAAAAACTGTTTTTT.

This chain uses TRBV6-6 with TRBJ2-7; TRBD2 matches 10 bases. The germline V gene encodes CDR1 MNHNY and CDR2 SVGAGI (reference sequence). Unmatched junction bases numbered 4, after V lost 2 bases and J lost 3 bases. This CDR3 comprises 15 residues. CDR3 DNA: TGTGCCAGCAGTTACCTGTCTAGCGGGAGCTACGAGCAGTACTTC. Translation gives CASSYLSSGSYEQYF.

The chain couples TRBV5-1 to TRBJ1-3, with 7 bases lining up with TRBD1. Germline V gene sequence: CDR1 SGHRS, CDR2 YFSETQ. Unmatched junction bases numbered 6, after V lost 4 bases and J lost 2 bases. The CDR3 length is 15 residues. In DNA form, the CDR3 reads TGCGCCAGCAGCCTGGGGCAGGGGGCTGGAAACACCATATATTTT. This encodes CASSLGQGAGNTIYF.

This chain uses TRBV6-5 with TRBJ1-1, with 8 nucleotides matching TRBD1. V trimming: 5 bases; J trimming: 1 base; junction bases outside the gene matches: 6. From germline, CDR1 is MNHEY and CDR2 SVGAGI. This CDR3 spans 15 amino acids. In DNA form, the CDR3 reads TGTGCCAGCAGTCCTACCGGGACAGGGAACACTGAAGCTTTCTTT. Its translation: CASSPTGTGNTEAFF.

This clone was observed once. The CDR3 sequence: CASGGLGPLYTDTQYF. In DNA, the CDR3 is TGTGCCAGCGGTGGGTTGGGGCCCTTATACACAGATACGCAGTATTTT. V usage is TRBV6-1 and J usage is TRBJ2-3, with a tentative D call TRBD1 (5 bases). The CDR3 has 16 amino acids. Deletions cut 8 bases from V and 2 bases from J, with 20 bases between. Looked up from germline, CDR1 is MNHNS and CDR2 is SASEGT.

J is TRBJ1-3 and V is TRBV6-5; D not certain. The CDR3 spans 14 residues. V lost 4 bases and J lost 0, with 7 bases in between. Germline CDR1 is MNHEY and CDR2 is SVGAGI. The CDR3 bases are TGTGCCAGCAGTTTCGGGGACTCTGGAAACACCATATATTTT. Protein sequence: CASSFGDSGNTIYF.